What follows are 11 T cell receptor beta chains derived from one specimen sequenced in a study of T cell responses to AZD1222 COVID-19 vaccine. Clones were read by immunoSEQ multiplex PCR, and TCRdb kept only the in-frame ones, dropping some. Among 120,000 to 150,000 clones listed, about 92% were seen once. The sequences come from peripheral blood, collected on day 0 of AZD1222 vaccination. The origin of the receptors is an adult in good health.

The chain recombines TRBV7-9 with TRBJ1-4, with D unclear. Germline V gives CDR1 SEHNR, CDR2 FQNEAQ (reference sequence). The length of the CDR3 is 13 residues. V was shortened by 6 bases and J by 4 bases, with 9 bases between the two germline ends. The CDR3 spells CASRRGGNEKLFF. The CDR3 DNA sequence: TGTGCCAGCAGGCGGGGTGGTAATGAAAAACTGTTTTTT.

This clone was observed a few times. The chain links TRBV9 to TRBJ2-2; TRBD2 might be the D (5 bases). In germline, CDR1 is SGDLS, CDR2 YYNGEE. The V and J ends lost 0 bases and 4 bases respectively, with 10 bases between them. The CDR3 spans 15 residues. CDR3 DNA sequence: TGTGCCAGCAGCGTAGGGCTAGCAGGCACCGGGGAGCTGTTTTTT. Protein sequence: CASSVGLAGTGELFF.

The chain has TRBV5-1 and TRBJ1-6; D possibly corresponds to TRBD1 (6 bases). Germline V lookup: CDR1 SGHRS, CDR2 YFSETQ. V was trimmed by 0 bases and J by 15 bases, leaving 16 bases between them. CDR3 length: 14 residues. DNA for the CDR3: TGCGCCAGCAGCTTGGATCCGGGGGCGCTTCACCTCCACTTT. It encodes CASSLDPGALHLHF.

In its sample, this clone was seen once. This CDR3 reads CASSLAGVAYEKLFF. The CDR3 bases are TGTGCCAGCAGCTTGGCCGGAGTTGCTTATGAAAAACTGTTTTTT. V and J are TRBV5-5 and TRBJ1-4; the D is unclear. V was shortened by 0 bases and J by 6 bases, with 12 bases between the two germline ends. The CDR3 loop spans 15 amino acids. Germline CDR1 SGHKS, CDR2 YYEKEE (reference sequence). The full variable domain, completed using reference TRBV5-5 and TRBJ1-4, is DAGVTQSPTHLIKTRGQQVTLRCSPISGHKSVSWYQQVLGQGPQFIFQYYEKEERGRGNFPDRFSARQFPNYSSELNVNALLLGDSALYLCASSLAGVAYEKLFFGSGTQLSVL.

The V and J genes are TRBV3-1 (or the pseudogene TRBV3-2) and TRBJ2-3; either TRBD1 or TRBD2 may fit D (5 bases each). The CDR3 spans 13 residues. Trimming cost V 5 bases and J 4 bases, with 10 bases left between them. The V gene's germline CDR1 is LGHDT and CDR2 YNNKEL (reference sequence). CDR3 sequence: CASSSRGADTQYF. The DNA of the CDR3 is TGTGCCAGCAGCTCAAGAGGGGCAGATACGCAGTATTTT.

The chain carries TRBV30 and TRBJ2-7; D ambiguous. Deletions cut 3 bases from V and 0 bases from J, with 9 bases between. This CDR3 has 13 residues. In germline, CDR1 is GTSNPN, CDR2 SVGIG (reference sequence). The CDR3 loop is CAWSQGISYEQYF. The DNA of the CDR3 is TGTGCCTGGAGCCAAGGAATCTCCTACGAGCAGTACTTC. Full variable domain (outside the CDR3, taken from reference TRBV30 and TRBJ2-7): SQTIHQWPATLVQPVGSPLSLECTVEGTSNPNLYWYRQAAGRGLQLLFYSVGIGQISSEVPQNLSASRPQDRQFILSSKKLLLSDSGFYLCAWSQGISYEQYFGPGTRLTVT.

The chain carries TRBV5-4 and TRBJ1-2; D may be TRBD1 (6 bases). This CDR3 spans 14 amino acids. In germline, CDR1 is SGHNT, CDR2 YYREEE (reference sequence). Trimming removed 5 bases from V and 2 bases from J, with 13 bases in between. The CDR3 sequence is CASRHGDRNYGYTF. Here the CDR3 DNA reads TGTGCCAGCAGACATGGAGACAGGAACTATGGCTACACCTTC.

V usage is TRBV7-7 and J usage is TRBJ2-1; no reliable D call. This CDR3 is 15 amino acids long. Trimming removed 1 base from V and 10 bases from J, with 17 bases in between. Germline assignment: CDR1 SSHAT and CDR2 FNYEAQ (reference sequence). CDR3 DNA sequence: TGTGCCAGCAGCTTAGGCAGCTCCATTTTATCGGAGCAGTTCTTC. This encodes CASSLGSSILSEQFF.

This clone was seen once. The chain is built from TRBV4-1 and TRBJ2-3, with D possibly matching TRBD2 (6 bases). The CDR3 is made up of 16 amino acids. Trimming took off 5 bases at V and 2 bases at J, with 17 bases between the two ends. Germline loops: CDR1 MGHRA, CDR2 YSYEKL. The CDR3 reads CASSLQAGRATDTQYF. In DNA, the CDR3 is TGCGCCAGCAGCTTACAAGCGGGTCGAGCCACAGATACGCAGTATTTT.

This clone was picked up one time. The chain combines TRBV5-1 with TRBJ1-1; D might be TRBD1 (6 bases). Looked up from germline, CDR1 is SGHRS and CDR2 is YFSETQ. The CDR3 is made up of 15 amino acids. Trimming took off 3 bases at V and 3 bases at J, with 15 bases between the two ends. The CDR3 sequence is CASSWIETGYTEAFF. The DNA for the CDR3 is TGCGCCAGCAGCTGGATCGAGACAGGCTACACTGAAGCTTTCTTT.

This clone showed up just once. The J gene is TRBJ1-6, the V gene TRBV5-4; 7 nucleotides align to TRBD1. The J segment lost 7 bases and the V segment lost 3 bases, leaving 16 bases of the junction unmatched. CDR3 length: 18 residues. CDR1 and CDR2 from the germline V gene are SGHNT and YYREEE (reference sequence). The CDR3 DNA sequence: TGTGCCAGCAGCTCTTACCGGGACAGTGGGGTCGGCAATTCACCCCTCCACTTT. It encodes CASSSYRDSGVGNSPLHF.